The present T cell receptor beta chain was sequenced within a study of T cells expressing NK-cell markers. About this clonotype: Its specificity is unknown.

This CDR3 comprises 16 residues. Germline V gives CDR1 DFQATT, CDR2 SNEGSKA (reference sequence). Overall study findings and caveats: Dominant NKG2C+ clonotype frequencies of roughly 1.0-8% of CD8+ T cells were measured in over 5 donors.

TCRdb reprocessed the 5' RACE reads, keeping one entry per CDR3 protein, no DNA. Recorded for this sample: some 280,000 distinct CDR3 sequences. The V call is TRBV20-1, the J call TRBJ2-2; TCRdb outputs TRBD2, but without DNA this stays unchecked. The receptor was derived from a man aged 18 to 30 in good health. Material: blood T cells: a sorted CD56 or NKG2C T cell subset, CD4+ or CD8+ T cells, or bulk PBMC T cells (not recorded which). CDR3: CSARLAGALGTGELFF.